This T cell receptor beta chain was observed in a study of monozygotic twins with inflammatory bowel disease. UMIs containing a 6-nucleotide sample barcode were added via template switching. TCRdb reanalyzed the 5' RACE reads and collapses them to one entry per CDR3 protein, without DNA. The listing contains over 90,000 distinct CDR3 sequences. Germline assignment: CDR1 MNHEY and CDR2 SVGAGI. The length of the CDR3 is 12 residues. Without any T cell sorting, total RNA was isolated from whole blood. Findings and limits, study-wide: Treatment differences in immunosuppression may have added variability to the repertoires of patients. Clonotype overlap with others was lower in IBD patients than in healthy twins, a difference that was greatest with disease activity.

For this clonotype: Antigen unknown.

The chain is built from TRBV6-5 and TRBJ2-7; TCRdb's D gene call, TRBD2, goes unchecked for lack of DNA. This clonotype was sampled from a human donor with ulcerative colitis or Crohn's disease, or a healthy co-twin of an affected twin (not recorded which). Sequenced material: blood. This CDR3 is CASSVAGYEQYF.